The subject of this entry is one T cell receptor (beta chain). What it recognizes is unknown. The data belong to a study of early T cells in non-severe SARS-CoV-2 infection. Study overall: Bulk RNA isolated from unsorted whole blood underwent sequencing; chains were not paired.

The germline CDR1 and CDR2 sequences are SQVTM and ANQGSEA. V was trimmed by 2 bases and J by 9 bases, leaving 14 bases between them. CDR3 length: 13 residues. Unique molecular identifiers were attached to individual cDNA molecules. TCRdb itself ran the 5' RACE reads through MiXCR, one entry per CDR3 protein. The sample consists of about 85,000 distinct CDR3 sequences, under 15% of them appearing once. The study, taken as a whole, reports: Reliance on VDJdb matching favored anti-spike CD8 responses; private and CD4 specificities were missed.

The chain recombines TRBV29-1 with TRBJ2-1; either TRBD1 or TRBD2 may supply D (5 bases each). Input material: whole blood. The receptor comes from an adult who was a healthcare worker with PCR-confirmed SARS-CoV-2 infection or an uninfected control (not recorded which). CDR3: CSVELGSGGEQFF. CDR3 in DNA: TGCAGCGTTGAACTGGGAAGTGGGGGTGAGCAGTTCTTC.